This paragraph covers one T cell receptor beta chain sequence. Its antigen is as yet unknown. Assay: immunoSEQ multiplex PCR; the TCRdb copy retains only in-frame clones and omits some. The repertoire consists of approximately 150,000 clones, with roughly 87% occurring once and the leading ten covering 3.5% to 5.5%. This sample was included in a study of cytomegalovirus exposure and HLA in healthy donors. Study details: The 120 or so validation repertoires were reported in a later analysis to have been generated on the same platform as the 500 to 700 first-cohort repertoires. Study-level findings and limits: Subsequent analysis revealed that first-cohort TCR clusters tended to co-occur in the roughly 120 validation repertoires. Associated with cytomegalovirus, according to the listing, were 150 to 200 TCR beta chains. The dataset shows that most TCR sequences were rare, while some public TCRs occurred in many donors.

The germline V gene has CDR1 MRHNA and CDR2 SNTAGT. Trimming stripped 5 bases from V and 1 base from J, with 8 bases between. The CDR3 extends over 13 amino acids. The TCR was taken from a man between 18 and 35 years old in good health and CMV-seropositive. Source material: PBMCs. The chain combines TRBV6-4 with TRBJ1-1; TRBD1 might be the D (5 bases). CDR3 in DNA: TGTGCCAGCAGTAGGGGCGAGAACACTGAAGCTTTCTTT. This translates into CASSRGENTEAFF.